This T cell receptor (beta chain) emerged from a study of T cells after yellow fever vaccination. Germline trimming cut 4 bases from V and 9 bases from J; bases unmatched to any gene: 7. This CDR3 is 15 amino acids long. CDR1 and CDR2 from the germline V gene are SGHRS and YFSETQ. TCRdb fed the 5' RACE reads into MiXCR, producing one record per CDR3 protein. The sample records about 320,000 distinct CDR3 sequences, about 10% being singletons. Only a few counts were recorded for this clonotype. Its specificity is unknown. Broader study findings: Post-booster samples contained most primary-vaccination clones (more than 95% CD4, about 90% CD8). Some clonotypes, a small share, were shared between CD4 and CD8 compartments.

The chain has TRBV5-1 and TRBJ1-6; 10 bases agree with TRBD1. The TCR comes from a young man who received the YFV17D yellow fever vaccine. The sample consisted of CD4+ T cells sorted from PBMCs, taken 45 days after the yellow fever booster vaccination. CDR3 in DNA: TGCGCCAGCAGCGACCGGGACAGGGGTCGTTCACCCCTCCACTTT. This translates into CASSDRDRGRSPLHF.